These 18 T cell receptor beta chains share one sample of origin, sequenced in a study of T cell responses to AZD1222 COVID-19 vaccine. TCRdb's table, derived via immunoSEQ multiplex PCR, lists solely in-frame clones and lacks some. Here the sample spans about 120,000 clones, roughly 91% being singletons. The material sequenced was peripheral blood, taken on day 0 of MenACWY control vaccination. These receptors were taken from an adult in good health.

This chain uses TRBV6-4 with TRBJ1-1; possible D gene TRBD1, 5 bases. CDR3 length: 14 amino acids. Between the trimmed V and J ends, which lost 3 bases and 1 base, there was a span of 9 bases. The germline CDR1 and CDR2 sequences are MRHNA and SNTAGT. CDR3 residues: CASSESGTNTEAFF. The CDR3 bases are TGTGCCAGCAGTGAGTCCGGGACGAACACTGAAGCTTTCTTT.

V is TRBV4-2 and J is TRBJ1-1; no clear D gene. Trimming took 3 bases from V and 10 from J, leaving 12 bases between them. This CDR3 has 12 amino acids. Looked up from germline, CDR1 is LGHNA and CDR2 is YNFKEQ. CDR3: CASSQDGLGAFF. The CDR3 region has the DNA TGTGCCAGCAGCCAGGACGGCCTGGGAGCTTTCTTT.

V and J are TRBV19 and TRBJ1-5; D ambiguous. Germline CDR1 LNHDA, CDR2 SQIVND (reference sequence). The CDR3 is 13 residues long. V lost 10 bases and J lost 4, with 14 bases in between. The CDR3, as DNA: TGTGCCACCACCCCCAGCTTAAATCAGCCCCAGCATTTT. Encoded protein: CATTPSLNQPQHF.

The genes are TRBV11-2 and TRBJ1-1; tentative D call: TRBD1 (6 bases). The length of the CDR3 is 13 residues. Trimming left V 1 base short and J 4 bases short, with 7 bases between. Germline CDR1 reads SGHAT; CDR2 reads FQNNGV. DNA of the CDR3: TGTGCCAGCAGCTTAGTCAGGGGCACTGAAGCTTTCTTT. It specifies CASSLVRGTEAFF.

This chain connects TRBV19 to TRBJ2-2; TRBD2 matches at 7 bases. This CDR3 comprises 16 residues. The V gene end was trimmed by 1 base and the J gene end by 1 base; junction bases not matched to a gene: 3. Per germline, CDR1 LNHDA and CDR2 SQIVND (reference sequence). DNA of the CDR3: TGTGCCAGTAGTATAGGTCTAGCGGAGAACACCGGGGAGCTGTTTTTT. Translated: CASSIGLAENTGELFF.

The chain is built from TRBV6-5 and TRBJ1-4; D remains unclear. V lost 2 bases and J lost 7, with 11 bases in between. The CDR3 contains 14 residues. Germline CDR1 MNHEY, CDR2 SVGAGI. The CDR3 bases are TGTGCCAGCAGTTACGGAGCGGCCGCTGAAAAACTGTTTTTT. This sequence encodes CASSYGAAAEKLFF.

The CDR3 here is CASSFTQETQYF. The CDR3 region has the DNA TGCGCCAGCAGCTTCACCCAAGAGACCCAGTACTTC. The V gene is TRBV5-1, the J gene TRBJ2-5; D not resolved. V was shortened by 2 bases and J by 1 base, with 3 bases between the two germline ends. The V gene's germline CDR1 is SGHRS and CDR2 YFSETQ. CDR3 length equals 12 residues.

The CDR3 DNA follows: TGCGCCAGCAGCGATGGACTAGCGGGATACAATGAGCAGTTCTTC. Residues: CASSDGLAGYNEQFF. This chain connects TRBV5-1 to TRBJ2-1, with 12 bases identical to TRBD2. From germline, CDR1 is SGHRS and CDR2 YFSETQ. This CDR3 comprises 15 residues. The junction had 3 bases not matched to a gene; V was cut back by 4 bases and J by 4 bases.

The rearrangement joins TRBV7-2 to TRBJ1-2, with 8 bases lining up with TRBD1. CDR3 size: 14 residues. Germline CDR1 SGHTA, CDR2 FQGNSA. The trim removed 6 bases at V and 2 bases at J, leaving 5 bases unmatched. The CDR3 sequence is CASSYRGINYGYTF. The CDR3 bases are TGTGCCAGCAGTTACAGGGGGATCAACTATGGCTACACCTTC.

Here the CDR3 DNA reads TGTGCCAGCAGTTCCGACCTAGGAACAGGGCTAAATTCACCCCTCCACTTT. Protein: CASSSDLGTGLNSPLHF. The V and J genes are TRBV27 and TRBJ1-6; tentatively, D is TRBD1 (6 bases). Trimming took 4 bases from V and 7 from J, leaving 20 bases between them. Germline V CDR1 and CDR2: MNHEY, SMNVEV (reference sequence). CDR3 length: 17 residues.

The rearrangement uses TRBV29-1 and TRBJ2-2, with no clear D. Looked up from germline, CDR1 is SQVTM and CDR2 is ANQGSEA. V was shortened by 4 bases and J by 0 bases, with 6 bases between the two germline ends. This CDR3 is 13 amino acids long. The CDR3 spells CSVVLANTGELFF. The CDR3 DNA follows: TGCAGCGTTGTCTTGGCGAACACCGGGGAGCTGTTTTTT.

CDR3 sequence reads: CASSYRDRPFYTF. CDR3 nucleotide sequence: TGTGCCAGCAGTTACCGGGACAGGCCCTTTTACACCTTC. This rearrangement joins TRBV12-3 or TRBV12-4 to TRBJ1-2, with 8 bases matching TRBD1. There are 13 residues in the CDR3. Germline trimming cut 4 bases from V and 11 bases from J; bases unmatched to any gene: 9.

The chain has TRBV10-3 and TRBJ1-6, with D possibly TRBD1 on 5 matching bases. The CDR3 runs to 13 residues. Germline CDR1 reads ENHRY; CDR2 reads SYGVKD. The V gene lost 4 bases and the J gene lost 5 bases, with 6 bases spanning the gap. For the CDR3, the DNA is TGTGCCATCAGTGGACAGAATAATTCACCCCTCCACTTT. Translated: CAISGQNNSPLHF.

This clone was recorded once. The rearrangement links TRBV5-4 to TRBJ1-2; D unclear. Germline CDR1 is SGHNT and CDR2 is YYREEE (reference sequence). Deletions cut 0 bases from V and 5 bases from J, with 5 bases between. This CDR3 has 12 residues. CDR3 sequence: CASSLDGYGYTF. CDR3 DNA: TGTGCCAGCAGCTTGGACGGTTATGGCTACACCTTC.

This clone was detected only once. The CDR3 reads CASSLWGAGSPGGAKNIQYF. CDR3 bases: TGTGCCAGCAGTTTATGGGGTGCGGGATCACCAGGTGGGGCCAAAAACATTCAGTACTTC. This rearrangement joins TRBV27 to TRBJ2-4; D is possibly TRBD2 (6 bases). The germline CDR1 and CDR2 sequences are MNHEY and SMNVEV (reference sequence). V gave up 1 base and J gave up 1 base, with 23 bases separating them. The CDR3 is made up of 20 amino acids.

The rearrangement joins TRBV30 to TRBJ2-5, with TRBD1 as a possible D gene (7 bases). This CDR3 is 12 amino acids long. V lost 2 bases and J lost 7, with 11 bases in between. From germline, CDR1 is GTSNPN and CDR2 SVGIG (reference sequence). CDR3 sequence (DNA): TGTGCCTGGAGTCCCAGGGGGGTGACCCAGTACTTC. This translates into CAWSPRGVTQYF.

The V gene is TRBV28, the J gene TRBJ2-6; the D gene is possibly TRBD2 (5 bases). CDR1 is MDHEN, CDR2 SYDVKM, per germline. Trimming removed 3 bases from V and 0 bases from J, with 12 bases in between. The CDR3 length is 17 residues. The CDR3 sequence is CASSFAGHHSGANVLTF. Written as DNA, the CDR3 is TGTGCCAGCAGTTTCGCGGGCCACCACTCTGGGGCCAACGTCCTGACTTTC.

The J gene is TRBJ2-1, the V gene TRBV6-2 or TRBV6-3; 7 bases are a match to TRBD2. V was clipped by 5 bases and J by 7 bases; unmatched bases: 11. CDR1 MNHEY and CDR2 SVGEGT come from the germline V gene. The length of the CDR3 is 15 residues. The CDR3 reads CASSPISGAGNEQFF. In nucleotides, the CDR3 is TGTGCCAGCAGTCCAATCAGCGGGGCGGGGAATGAGCAGTTCTTC.